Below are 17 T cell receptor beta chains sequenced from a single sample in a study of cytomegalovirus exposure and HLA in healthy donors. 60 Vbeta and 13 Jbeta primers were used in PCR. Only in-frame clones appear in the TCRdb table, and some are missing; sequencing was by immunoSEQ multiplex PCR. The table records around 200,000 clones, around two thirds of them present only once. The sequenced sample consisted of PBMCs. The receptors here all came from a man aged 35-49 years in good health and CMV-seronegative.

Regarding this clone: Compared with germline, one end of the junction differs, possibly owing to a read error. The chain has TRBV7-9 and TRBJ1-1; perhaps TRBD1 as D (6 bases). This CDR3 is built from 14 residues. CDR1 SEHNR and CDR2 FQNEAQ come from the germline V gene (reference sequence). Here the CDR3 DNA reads TGTTCCAGCAGACAGGACAGCGATAGAATAGAAGCTTTCTTT. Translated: CSSRQDSDRIEAFF.

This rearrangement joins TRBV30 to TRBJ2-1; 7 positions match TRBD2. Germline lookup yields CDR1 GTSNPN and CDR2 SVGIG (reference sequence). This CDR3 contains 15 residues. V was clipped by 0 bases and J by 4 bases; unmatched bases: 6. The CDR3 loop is CAWSVIREAYNEQFF. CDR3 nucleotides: TGTGCCTGGAGTGTAATCCGGGAGGCTTACAATGAGCAGTTCTTC.

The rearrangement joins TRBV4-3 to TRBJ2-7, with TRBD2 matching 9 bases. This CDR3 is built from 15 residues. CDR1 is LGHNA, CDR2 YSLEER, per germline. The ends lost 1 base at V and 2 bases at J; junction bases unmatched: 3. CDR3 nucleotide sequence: TGCGCCAGCAGCCAAGTAGCGGGAGATGCCTACGAGCAGTACTTC. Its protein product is CASSQVAGDAYEQYF.

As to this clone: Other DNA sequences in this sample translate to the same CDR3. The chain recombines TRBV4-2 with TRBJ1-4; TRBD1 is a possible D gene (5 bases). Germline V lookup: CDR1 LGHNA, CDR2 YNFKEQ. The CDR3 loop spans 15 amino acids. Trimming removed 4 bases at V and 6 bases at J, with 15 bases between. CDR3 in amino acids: CASSRPGREDEKLFF. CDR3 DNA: TGTGCCAGCAGCCGCCCAGGGCGAGAAGATGAAAAACTGTTTTTT.

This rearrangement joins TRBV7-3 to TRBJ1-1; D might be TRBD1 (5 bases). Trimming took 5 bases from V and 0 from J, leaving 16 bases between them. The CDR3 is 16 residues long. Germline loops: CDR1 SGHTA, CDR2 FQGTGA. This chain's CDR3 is CASSQQVGALNTEAFF. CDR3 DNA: TGTGCCAGCAGCCAACAGGTAGGGGCTCTGAACACTGAAGCTTTCTTT.

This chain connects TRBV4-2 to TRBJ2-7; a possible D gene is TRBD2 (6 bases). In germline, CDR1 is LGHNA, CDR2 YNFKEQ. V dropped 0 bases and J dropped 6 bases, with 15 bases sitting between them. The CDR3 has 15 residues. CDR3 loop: CASSQDLASAGEQYF. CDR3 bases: TGTGCCAGCAGCCAAGATTTAGCTAGCGCGGGCGAGCAGTACTTC.

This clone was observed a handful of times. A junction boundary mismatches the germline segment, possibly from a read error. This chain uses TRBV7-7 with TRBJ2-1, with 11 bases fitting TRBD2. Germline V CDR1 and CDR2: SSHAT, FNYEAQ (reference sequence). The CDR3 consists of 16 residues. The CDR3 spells CASSPDSGRVYNEQFF. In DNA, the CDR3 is TGTGCTAGCAGCCCAGATAGCGGGAGGGTATACAATGAGCAGTTCTTC.

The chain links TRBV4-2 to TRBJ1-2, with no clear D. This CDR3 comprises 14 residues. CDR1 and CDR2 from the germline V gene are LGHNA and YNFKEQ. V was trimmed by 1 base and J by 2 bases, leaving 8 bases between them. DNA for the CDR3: TGTGCCAGCAGCCAAGGCCCGGTAAACTATGGCTACACCTTC. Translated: CASSQGPVNYGYTF.

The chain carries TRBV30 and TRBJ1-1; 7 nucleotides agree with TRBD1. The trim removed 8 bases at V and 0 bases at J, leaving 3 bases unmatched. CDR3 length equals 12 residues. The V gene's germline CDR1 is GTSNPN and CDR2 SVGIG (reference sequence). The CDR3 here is CAGDSLNTEAFF. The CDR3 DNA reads TGTGCCGGGGACAGTCTGAACACTGAAGCTTTCTTT.

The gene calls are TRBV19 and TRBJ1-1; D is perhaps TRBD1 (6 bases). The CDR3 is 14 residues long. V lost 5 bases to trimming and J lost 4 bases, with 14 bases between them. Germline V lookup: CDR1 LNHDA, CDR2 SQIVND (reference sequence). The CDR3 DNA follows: TGTGCCAGTAGTTTCAGGGGTGAGGGCACTGAAGCTTTCTTT. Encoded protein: CASSFRGEGTEAFF.

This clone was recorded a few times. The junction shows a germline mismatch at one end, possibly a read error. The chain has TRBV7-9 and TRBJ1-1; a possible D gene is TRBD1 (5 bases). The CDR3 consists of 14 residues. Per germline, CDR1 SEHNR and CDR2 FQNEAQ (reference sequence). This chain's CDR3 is CSSSLAGGAPEAFF. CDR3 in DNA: TGTTCCAGCAGCTTAGCAGGAGGGGCTCCTGAAGCTTTCTTT. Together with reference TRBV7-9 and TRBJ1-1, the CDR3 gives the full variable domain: DTGVSQNPRHKITKRGQNVTFRCDPISEHNRLYWYRQTLGQGPEFLTYFQNEAQLEKSRLLSDRFSAERPKGSFSTLEIQRTEQGDSAMYLCSSSLAGGAPEAFFGQGTRLTVV.

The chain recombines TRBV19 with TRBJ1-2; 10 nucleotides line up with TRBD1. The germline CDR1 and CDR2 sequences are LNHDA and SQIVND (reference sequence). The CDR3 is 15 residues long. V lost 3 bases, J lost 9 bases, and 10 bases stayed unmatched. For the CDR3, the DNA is TGTGCCAGTAGTATGCAACCGGGACAGGGGATTAGCTACACCTTC. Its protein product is CASSMQPGQGISYTF.

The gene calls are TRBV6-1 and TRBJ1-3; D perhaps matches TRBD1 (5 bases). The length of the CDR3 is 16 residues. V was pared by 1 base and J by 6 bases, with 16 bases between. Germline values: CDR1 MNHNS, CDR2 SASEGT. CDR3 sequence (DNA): TGTGCCAGCAGTGAAGTTGGGCAGGGCTTCGAAAACACCATATATTTT. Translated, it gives CASSEVGQGFENTIYF.

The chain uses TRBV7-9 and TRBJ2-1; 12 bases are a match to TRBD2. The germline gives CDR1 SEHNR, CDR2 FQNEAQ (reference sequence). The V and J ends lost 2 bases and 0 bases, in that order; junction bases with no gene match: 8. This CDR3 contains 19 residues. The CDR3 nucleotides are TGTGCCAGCAGCTTAAGTCCCGAGACTAGCGGGGGCTCCTACAATGAGCAGTTCTTC. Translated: CASSLSPETSGGSYNEQFF. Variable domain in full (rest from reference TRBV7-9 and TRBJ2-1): DTGVSQNPRHKITKRGQNVTFRCDPISEHNRLYWYRQTLGQGPEFLTYFQNEAQLEKSRLLSDRFSAERPKGSFSTLEIQRTEQGDSAMYLCASSLSPETSGGSYNEQFFGPGTRLTVL.

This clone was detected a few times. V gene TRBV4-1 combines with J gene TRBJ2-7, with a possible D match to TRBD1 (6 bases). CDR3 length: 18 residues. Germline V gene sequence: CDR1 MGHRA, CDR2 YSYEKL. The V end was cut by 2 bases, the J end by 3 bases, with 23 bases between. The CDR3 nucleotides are TGCGCCAGCAGCCAACCAAGAGGACCCTCAGGGGTTAGCTACGAGCAGTACTTC. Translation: CASSQPRGPSGVSYEQYF.

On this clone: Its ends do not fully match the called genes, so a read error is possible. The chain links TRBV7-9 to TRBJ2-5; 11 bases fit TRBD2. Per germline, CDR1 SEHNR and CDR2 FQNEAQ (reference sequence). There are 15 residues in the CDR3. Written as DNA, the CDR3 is TGTGCCAGCAGCTTGACTAGCGGGAACCATGAGACCCAGTACTTC. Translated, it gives CASSLTSGNHETQYF. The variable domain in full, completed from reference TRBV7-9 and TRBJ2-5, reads DTGVSQNPRHKITKRGQNVTFRCDPISEHNRLYWYRQTLGQGPEFLTYFQNEAQLEKSRLLSDRFSAERPKGSFSTLEIQRTEQGDSAMYLCASSLTSGNHETQYFGPGTRLLVL.

DNA for the CDR3: TGCGCCAGCAGGCCAGGGGAGTCTTACAATGAGCAGTTCTTC. The encoded protein is CASRPGESYNEQFF. J is TRBJ2-1 and V is TRBV5-1; possibly TRBD1 for D (6 bases). V lost 5 bases and J 4 bases, leaving 13 bases between the germline ends. Looked up from germline, CDR1 is SGHRS and CDR2 is YFSETQ. This CDR3 is built from 14 residues.